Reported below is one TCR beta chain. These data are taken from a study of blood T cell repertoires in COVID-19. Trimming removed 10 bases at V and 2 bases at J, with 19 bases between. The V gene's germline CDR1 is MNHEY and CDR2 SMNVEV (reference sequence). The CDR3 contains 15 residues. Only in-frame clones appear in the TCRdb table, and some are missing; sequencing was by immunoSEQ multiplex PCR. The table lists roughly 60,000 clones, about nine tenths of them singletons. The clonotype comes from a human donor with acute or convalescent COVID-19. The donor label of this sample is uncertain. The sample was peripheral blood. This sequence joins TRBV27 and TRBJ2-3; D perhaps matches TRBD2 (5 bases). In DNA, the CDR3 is TGTGCCACCTCAAAGGCTGGACTTATCACAGATACGCAGTATTTT. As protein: CATSKAGLITDTQYF.